This record concerns one T cell receptor beta chain sequence. These data belong to a study of PD-1 blockade in mismatch repair-deficient tumors. All patients were mismatch repair deficient, assessed by either PCR or immunohistochemistry. Produced via immunoSEQ multiplex PCR; TCRdb's table is partial and in-frame only. The sample lists more than 95,000 clones; roughly nine tenths were seen once. Trimming removed 4 bases from V and 8 bases from J; junction bases left unmatched: 11. The CDR3 is 15 residues long. Germline V gene data show CDR1 as SEHNR and CDR2 as FQNEAQ (reference sequence). Sequences were derived from peripheral blood, sampled 44 weeks after starting pembrolizumab. This sequence joins TRBV7-9 and TRBJ2-1; 7 nucleotides match TRBD1. The sequence came from an adult with mismatch repair-deficient cancer. This CDR3 is CASSSDRTPVDEQFF. Written as DNA, the CDR3 is TGTGCCAGCAGCTCGGACAGGACTCCGGTTGATGAGCAGTTCTTC.